These 30 T cell receptor beta chains were sequenced from one sample in a study of OX40 agonist ivuxolimab in advanced cancers. Preparation of the library involved the immunoSEQ multiplex PCR assay. TCRdb took over this immuneACCESS table, retaining in-frame rearrangements with V and J assigned. Such tables are incomplete; in checked studies, under half of the missing clones stem from an unresolved V gene, and the remainder is unexplained. Here the sample has around 83,000 clones; about 90% occur a single time. Around 1.5% of the sample lies in the top ten. The sample in question was CD4+ or CD8+ T cells sorted from blood, obtained in a trial of the OX40 agonist ivuxolimab. These receptors came from an adult with an advanced solid tumor such as melanoma, head and neck, liver or kidney cancer.

This chain uses TRBV19 with TRBJ1-5; D may be TRBD1 (6 bases). The CDR3 covers 14 residues. V was trimmed by 8 bases and J by 2 bases, leaving 13 bases between them. Germline V CDR1 and CDR2: LNHDA, SQIVND (reference sequence). CDR3 region: CASGYREGNQPQHF. Here the CDR3 DNA reads TGTGCCAGTGGATACAGGGAGGGCAATCAGCCCCAGCATTTT.

This chain uses TRBV2 with TRBJ2-1, with D perhaps assigned TRBD1 or TRBD2 (6 bases each). V lost 1 base to trimming and J lost 7 bases, with 17 bases between them. The CDR3 covers 16 residues. The germline V gene encodes CDR1 SNHLY and CDR2 FYNNEI. In nucleotides, the CDR3 is TGTGCCAGCAGTGAAGTGTCCGGGGGCGGTAGGAATGAGCAGTTCTTC. This sequence encodes CASSEVSGGGRNEQFF.

The J gene is TRBJ2-3, the V gene TRBV2; a weak D match, TRBD1 (5 bases). Looked up from germline, CDR1 is SNHLY and CDR2 is FYNNEI. The V end lost 1 base, the J end lost 2 bases, and 10 bases lay between the germline ends. The CDR3 has 15 amino acids. The CDR3 bases are TGTGCCAGCAGTGAAGGCCAGGGTCCCACAGATACGCAGTATTTT. This translates into CASSEGQGPTDTQYF.

The chain couples TRBV2 to TRBJ2-3; possible D gene TRBD1, 6 bases. Per germline, CDR1 SNHLY and CDR2 FYNNEI. V was clipped by 6 bases and J by 3 bases, with 13 bases between them. CDR3 length: 14 amino acids. The DNA of the CDR3 is TGTGCCAGCAGGCCAACAGGGCCTACAGATACGCAGTATTTT. Translation: CASRPTGPTDTQYF. The complete variable domain, with remaining parts taken from reference TRBV2 and TRBJ2-3, reads EPEVTQTPSHQVTQMGQEVILRCVPISNHLYFYWYRQILGQKVEFLVSFYNNEISEKSEIFDDQFSVERPDGSNFTLKIRSTKLEDSAMYFCASRPTGPTDTQYFGPGTRLTVL.

The J gene is TRBJ2-7, the V gene TRBV5-4; 9 nucleotides align to TRBD1. V lost 4 bases and J lost 1; bases outside the gene matches: 6. This CDR3 region has 15 residues. The germline V gene encodes CDR1 SGHNT and CDR2 YYREEE (reference sequence). CDR3 residues: CASSPGTGSSYEQYF. DNA of the CDR3: TGTGCCAGCAGCCCAGGGACAGGGAGTTCCTACGAGCAGTACTTC.

V gene TRBV6-1 combines with J gene TRBJ1-3; a weak D match, TRBD1 (5 bases). V was shortened by 5 bases and J by 0 bases, with 11 bases between the two germline ends. The CDR3 is made up of 15 amino acids. CDR1 and CDR2 (germline): MNHNS, SASEGT. This CDR3 is CASSTGTASGNTIYF. The CDR3 DNA sequence: TGTGCCAGCAGTACCGGGACGGCCTCTGGAAACACCATATATTTT.

The table lists this clone with a few counts. The rearrangement uses TRBV5-8 and TRBJ1-5; D call uncertain. This CDR3 has 13 residues. Trimming left V 1 base short and J 0 bases short, with 2 bases between. Germline lookup yields CDR1 SGHTS and CDR2 YDEGEE. CDR3 DNA: TGTGCCAGCAGCTTGTATAGCAATCAGCCCCAGCATTTT. Protein: CASSLYSNQPQHF.

V usage is TRBV5-8 and J usage is TRBJ1-5; 9 nucleotides agree with TRBD1. The CDR3 is made up of 14 amino acids. Germline V gene data show CDR1 as SGHTS and CDR2 as YDEGEE. Germline trimming cut 4 bases from V and 6 bases from J; bases unmatched to any gene: 5. This chain's CDR3 is CASSPGQGSQPQHF. The CDR3 nucleotides read TGTGCCAGCAGCCCCGGACAGGGGAGTCAGCCCCAGCATTTT.

This chain uses TRBV19 with TRBJ1-1, with a possible D match to TRBD1 (5 bases). The CDR3 has 15 amino acids. Germline V gives CDR1 LNHDA, CDR2 SQIVND (reference sequence). The V end was cut by 3 bases, the J end by 4 bases, with 15 bases between. CDR3 protein: CASSILGRAGTEAFF. The CDR3 nucleotides read TGTGCCAGTAGTATTTTGGGCAGGGCTGGCACTGAAGCTTTCTTT.

This chain joins TRBV29-1 and TRBJ2-5; D possibly matches TRBD1 or TRBD2 (5 bases each). Germline values: CDR1 SQVTM, CDR2 ANQGSEA. The CDR3 consists of 13 residues. Trimming stripped 0 bases from V and 9 bases from J, with 14 bases between. CDR3 sequence reads: CSVEDLAGRAQYF. For the CDR3, the DNA is TGCAGCGTTGAAGATCTGGCAGGGCGGGCCCAGTACTTC.

The rearrangement links TRBV7-3 to TRBJ2-1; 9 bases agree with TRBD1. J lost 7 bases, V lost 5 bases, and 6 bases had no gene match. The CDR3 is 14 amino acids. Germline loops: CDR1 SGHTA, CDR2 FQGTGA. The CDR3 region has the DNA TGTGCCAGCAGCCCTTGGACAGGGGCGAATGAGCAGTTCTTC. It specifies CASSPWTGANEQFF.

This clone has just one count. This chain connects TRBV27 to TRBJ2-1, with 10 bases aligning to TRBD1. J was trimmed by 2 bases and V by 2 bases; bases with no gene match: 0. CDR3 length: 15 amino acids. Germline loops: CDR1 MNHEY, CDR2 SMNVEV (reference sequence). The CDR3 DNA follows: TGTGCCAGCAGTTTAGGACAGGGGGCCTACAATGAGCAGTTCTTC. Protein sequence: CASSLGQGAYNEQFF.

The CDR3 DNA sequence: TGTGCCTGGAGTGTAAGAGGCTTTTCTGGAAACACCATATATTTT. This codes for CAWSVRGFSGNTIYF. The chain employs TRBV30 and TRBJ1-3; the D is unclear. The V gene's germline CDR1 is GTSNPN and CDR2 SVGIG (reference sequence). V shed 0 bases and J shed 1 base, with 10 bases lying between them. This CDR3 comprises 15 residues.

This clone showed up just once. The chain has TRBV5-4 and TRBJ2-6; D not resolved. V was trimmed by 0 bases and J by 4 bases, leaving 8 bases between them. From germline, CDR1 is SGHNT and CDR2 YYREEE (reference sequence). The CDR3 has 15 amino acids. This CDR3 is CASSLGRSGANVLTF. Here the CDR3 DNA reads TGTGCCAGCAGCTTGGGTCGGTCCGGGGCCAACGTCCTGACTTTC.

As concerns this clone: In the same sample, other DNA sequences code for this CDR3. This rearrangement joins TRBV6-6 to TRBJ1-2; 7 bases are shared with TRBD1. The CDR3 length is 14 residues. The ends lost 6 bases at V and 3 bases at J; junction bases unmatched: 7. Germline V CDR1 and CDR2: MNHNY, SVGAGI (reference sequence). CDR3 residues: CASRHGTADYGYTF. The CDR3 nucleotides are TGTGCCAGCAGGCACGGGACAGCCGACTATGGCTACACCTTC.

This clone was seen once. The V gene is TRBV5-1, the J gene TRBJ2-1; no clear D. The germline CDR1 and CDR2 sequences are SGHRS and YFSETQ. This CDR3 is 13 amino acids long. The V and J ends lost 3 bases and 8 bases respectively, with 12 bases between them. Here the CDR3 DNA reads TGCGCCAGCAGCTCCGAGTCGAATTATGAGCAGTTCTTC. This translates into CASSSESNYEQFF.

The V and J genes are TRBV7-2 and TRBJ2-7; TRBD2 matches at 8 bases. CDR1 SGHTA and CDR2 FQGNSA come from the germline V gene. V was clipped by 5 bases and J by 0 bases; unmatched bases: 3. This CDR3 has 14 residues. In DNA, the CDR3 is TGTGCCAGCAGCCCAGGACTAGCCTCCTACGAGCAGTACTTC. Protein product: CASSPGLASYEQYF.

The V and J genes are TRBV7-3 and TRBJ1-2; 9 nucleotides agree with TRBD1. This CDR3 is built from 15 residues. The V gene end was trimmed by 6 bases and the J gene end by 8 bases; junction bases not matched to a gene: 13. The germline V gene encodes CDR1 SGHTA and CDR2 FQGTGA. The CDR3 reads CASRSPGTGFGGYTF. As DNA, the CDR3 is TGTGCCAGCAGGTCACCCGGGACAGGGTTCGGCGGCTACACCTTC.

The chain employs TRBV6-5 and TRBJ1-5, with TRBD1 as a possible D gene (5 bases). CDR3 length: 14 residues. V shed 5 bases and J shed 0 bases, with 8 bases lying between them. Germline CDR1 and CDR2: MNHEY and SVGAGI. The CDR3: CASSVTGSNQPQHF. CDR3 in DNA: TGTGCCAGCAGTGTAACAGGTAGCAATCAGCCCCAGCATTTT.

The V and J genes are TRBV10-3 and TRBJ2-7; 10 nucleotides match TRBD2. Trimming removed 6 bases from V and 2 bases from J; junction bases left unmatched: 7. The germline CDR1 and CDR2 sequences are ENHRY and SYGVKD. The CDR3 runs 15 residues. In nucleotides, the CDR3 is TGTGCCATCAGCGACGGGAGCGGGAGGGCCTACGAGCAGTACTTC. Protein: CAISDGSGRAYEQYF.

The gene calls are TRBV11-2 and TRBJ2-2; 14 bases match TRBD2. V shed 5 bases and J 1 base; nucleotides not matched to a gene: 3. CDR3 length: 17 residues. Germline V CDR1 and CDR2: SGHAT, FQNNGV. In DNA, the CDR3 is TGTGCCAGCAGCCGACTAGCGGGAGGGCAGAACACCGGGGAGCTGTTTTTT. Its translation: CASSRLAGGQNTGELFF.

The CDR3 coding sequence is TGTGCCAGCAGTTTGGGGGGTTACCCCCAAGAGACCCAGTACTTC. This encodes CASSLGGYPQETQYF. This sequence joins TRBV28 and TRBJ2-5; D perhaps matches TRBD2 (6 bases). The V and J ends lost 3 bases and 1 base respectively, with 12 bases between them. The germline CDR1 and CDR2 sequences are MDHEN and SYDVKM. The CDR3 length is 15 residues.

CDR3 DNA sequence: TGCGCCAGCAGCCCTGGCGGGAACGAGCAGTACTTC. Protein sequence: CASSPGGNEQYF. The V gene is TRBV5-1, the J gene TRBJ2-7; TRBD2 is a possible D gene (6 bases). V lost 4 bases to trimming and J lost 5 bases, with 10 bases between them. Per the germline V gene, CDR1 is SGHRS and CDR2 is YFSETQ. The CDR3 has 12 residues.

J is TRBJ1-2 and V is TRBV29-1; no firm D call. The CDR3 extends over 15 amino acids. Germline V gene sequence: CDR1 SQVTM, CDR2 ANQGSEA. Trimming pared 0 bases from V and 4 bases from J, leaving 15 bases between. The CDR3 region has the DNA TGCAGCGTTGAAGAAGTGGGAGGGTCTTCCTATGGCTACACCTTC. It specifies CSVEEVGGSSYGYTF.

This sequence joins TRBV6-1 and TRBJ2-2; TRBD2 is a possible D gene (6 bases). V was pared by 7 bases and J by 5 bases, with 8 bases between. Germline V gene sequence: CDR1 MNHNS, CDR2 SASEGT. The CDR3 is 12 amino acids. The CDR3 loop reads CASTRGTGELFF. In DNA, the CDR3 is TGTGCCAGCACCCGGGGGACCGGGGAGCTGTTTTTT.

This clone was seen only once. The chain joins TRBV19 to TRBJ2-5; perhaps TRBD1 as D (6 bases). Between the trimmed V and J ends, which lost 2 bases and 5 bases, there was a span of 15 bases. Germline V gene lookup returns CDR1 LNHDA and CDR2 SQIVND (reference sequence). This CDR3 contains 15 residues. CDR3 sequence: CASSIIGQGWETQYF. CDR3 DNA: TGTGCCAGTAGTATAATTGGGCAGGGGTGGGAGACCCAGTACTTC.

This chain uses TRBV6-5 with TRBJ2-3, with 8 bases aligning to TRBD2. The germline CDR1 and CDR2 sequences are MNHEY and SVGAGI. V dropped 0 bases and J dropped 2; count of bases not matched to a gene: 4. This CDR3 is built from 16 residues. Here the CDR3 reads CASSYSETSVTDTQYF. CDR3 DNA: TGTGCCAGCAGTTACTCGGAGACTAGCGTCACAGATACGCAGTATTTT.

In this sample, this clone turned up a few times. The rearrangement joins TRBV6-5 to TRBJ2-1; 11 nucleotides match TRBD2. This CDR3 is built from 16 residues. Germline CDR1 and CDR2: MNHEY and SVGAGI. The junction had 5 bases not matched to a gene; V was cut back by 4 bases and J by 3 bases. CDR3 in amino acids: CASSSPTSGNYNEQFF. As DNA, the CDR3 is TGTGCCAGCAGTTCTCCGACTAGCGGGAACTACAATGAGCAGTTCTTC.

The V call is TRBV28, the J call TRBJ1-1, with 9 bases matching TRBD1. The CDR3 length is 15 residues. Trimming took 4 bases from V and 10 from J; bases not matched to a gene: 13. Germline loops: CDR1 MDHEN, CDR2 SYDVKM. Here the CDR3 reads CASSSFTGTGQGAFF. For the CDR3, the DNA is TGTGCCAGCAGTTCCTTCACGGGGACAGGGCAAGGAGCTTTCTTT.

J is TRBJ2-3 and V is TRBV5-1; D gene uncertain. The germline CDR1 and CDR2 sequences are SGHRS and YFSETQ. The CDR3 is 14 residues long. V was trimmed by 7 bases and J by 0 bases, leaving 12 bases between them. The CDR3 bases are TGCGCCAGCTGTTTGGAGAGGAGCACAGATACGCAGTATTTT. Amino acids: CASCLERSTDTQYF.